The 18 T cell receptor beta chains given below trace back to one sample, sequenced in a study of T cell repertoires in cytomegalovirus infection. MiXCR, applied by TCRdb to the reads, yields one record per CDR3 protein. The sample holds roughly 500,000 distinct CDR3 sequences, roughly a third seen once. The antigens of these receptors remain unknown. Sequenced material: cultured PBMCs, taken from culture after CMV antigen stimulation. Receptor source: a human donor in good health (CMV status not recorded). Some clones in this sample may be carry-over from other donors' samples.

The chain recombines TRBV6-5 with TRBJ1-2; 7 nucleotides align to TRBD1. The CDR3 sequence is 14 residues long. With V trimmed by 6 bases and J by 6 bases, 10 bases remained unmatched. CDR1 is MNHEY and CDR2 is SVGAGI in the germline V gene. CDR3 in DNA: TGTGCCAGCAGCCGAACACGGGACAGTCATGGCTACACCTTC. It yields the protein CASSRTRDSHGYTF.

This clonotype was observed a few times. The chain links TRBV7-2 to TRBJ2-6; 8 bases align to TRBD2. V gave up 5 bases and J gave up 0 bases; unmatched junction bases: 3. The CDR3 is made up of 16 amino acids. Germline CDR1 reads SGHTA; CDR2 reads FQGNSA. The DNA for the CDR3 is TGTGCCAGCAGCAATAGCGGGACCTCTGGGGCCAACGTCCTGACTTTC. Translated: CASSNSGTSGANVLTF. The variable domain in full, completed from reference TRBV7-2 and TRBJ2-6, reads GAGVSQSPSNKVTEKGKDVELRCDPISGHTALYWYRQSLGQGLEFLIYFQGNSAPDKSGLPSDRFSAERTGGSVSTLTIQRTQQEDSAVYLCASSNSGTSGANVLTFGAGSRLTVL.

This chain links TRBV29-1 with TRBJ1-3; no firm D call. Between the trimmed V and J ends, which lost 7 bases and 1 base, there was a span of 11 bases. Germline CDR1 and CDR2: SQVTM and ANQGSEA. This CDR3 is 13 amino acids long. The DNA for the CDR3 is TGCAGCGCTCGACTTGAATCTGGAAACACCATATATTTT. Its translation: CSARLESGNTIYF. The complete variable domain, with remaining parts taken from reference TRBV29-1 and TRBJ1-3, reads SAVISQKPSRDICQRGTSLTIQCQVDSQVTMMFWYRQQPGQSLTLIATANQGSEATYESGFVIDKFPISRPNLTFSTLTVSNMSPEDSSIYLCSARLESGNTIYFGEGSWLTVV.

The CDR3, as DNA: TGTGCCAGCTCTCGAGCCCTAAGCGACGAGCAGTACGTC. Translated: CASSRALSDEQYV. The chain carries TRBV12-3 or TRBV12-4 and TRBJ2-7, with D unclear. V dropped 8 bases and J dropped 5 bases, with 16 bases sitting between them. The CDR3 extends over 13 amino acids.

The chain recombines TRBV4-1 with TRBJ1-5; D is unresolved. CDR1 is MGHRA and CDR2 is YSYEKL in the germline V gene. The CDR3 length is 15 residues. Trimming took off 1 base at V and 6 bases at J, with 13 bases between the two ends. The CDR3 here is CASSQVGGKSQPQHF. The CDR3 DNA reads as TGCGCCAGCAGCCAAGTTGGTGGTAAGTCTCAGCCCCAGCATTTT.

This clonotype was observed many times. The rearrangement links TRBV7-2 to TRBJ1-1; D is unresolved. Germline V gene lookup returns CDR1 SGHTA and CDR2 FQGNSA. The CDR3 runs 13 residues. V lost 1 base and J 6 bases, leaving 9 bases between the germline ends. CDR3 nucleotides: TGTGCCAGCAGCTTAGGGCAGATCTCTGAAGCTTTCTTT. The encoded protein is CASSLGQISEAFF.

This clonotype appeared once. V gene TRBV6-2 or TRBV6-3 combines with J gene TRBJ1-1, with D possibly TRBD1 on 5 matching bases. V lost 2 bases and J lost 4, with 11 bases in between. Germline V gene lookup returns CDR1 MNHEY and CDR2 SVGEGT. The CDR3 spans 14 residues. The CDR3 DNA reads as TGTGCCAGCAGTTACGGACACCAGCTCACTGAAGCTTTCTTT. Translated, it gives CASSYGHQLTEAFF.

Many counts were recorded for this clonotype. The chain uses TRBV7-2 and TRBJ2-3, with D perhaps matching TRBD1 or TRBD2 (5 bases each). Germline values: CDR1 SGHTA, CDR2 FQGNSA. V lost 1 base, J lost 1 base, and 12 bases lay in between. This CDR3 spans 16 amino acids. This CDR3 is CASSLGGRGGTDTQYF. CDR3 nucleotide sequence: TGTGCCAGCAGCTTAGGGGGGAGAGGGGGCACAGATACGCAGTATTTT.

The chain joins TRBV3-1 to TRBJ1-4; D remains ambiguous. V was clipped by 4 bases and J by 14 bases, with 14 bases between them. Germline loops: CDR1 LGHDT, CDR2 YNNKEL (reference sequence). The CDR3 covers 12 residues. CDR3 sequence reads: CASSLAGGGLFF. The CDR3 DNA reads as TGTGCCAGCAGCCTCGCCGGTGGCGGGCTGTTTTTT. Combining the CDR3 with reference TRBV3-1 and TRBJ1-4 gives the whole variable domain DTAVSQTPKYLVTQMGNDKSIKCEQNLGHDTMYWYKQDSKKFLKIMFSYNNKELIINETVPNRFSPKSPDKAHLNLHINSLELGDSAVYFCASSLAGGGLFFGSGTQLSVL.

This clonotype was seen ten or more times. This sequence joins TRBV7-2 and TRBJ1-1; D call uncertain. There are 16 residues in the CDR3. CDR1 and CDR2 (germline): SGHTA, FQGNSA. V dropped 2 bases and J dropped 0 bases, with 13 bases sitting between them. The CDR3 loop reads CASSLRAGPMNTEAFF. As DNA, the CDR3 is TGTGCCAGCAGCTTAAGGGCAGGACCTATGAACACTGAAGCTTTCTTT.

This chain uses TRBV6-2 or TRBV6-3 with TRBJ2-7; D tentatively fits TRBD1 or TRBD2 (5 bases each). Per the germline V gene, CDR1 is MNHEY and CDR2 is SVGEGT. The V and J ends lost 4 bases and 6 bases respectively, with 16 bases between them. The CDR3 covers 14 residues. CDR3: CASSFEGRVSEQYF. DNA of the CDR3: TGTGCCAGCAGTTTCGAGGGCAGGGTCTCCGAGCAGTACTTC.

This clonotype was seen only a few times. The gene calls are TRBV2 and TRBJ1-2, with no clear D. Trimming took 0 bases from V and 2 from J, leaving 10 bases between them. The length of the CDR3 is 15 residues. CDR1 is SNHLY and CDR2 is FYNNEI in the germline V gene. CDR3 region: CASSEARLGNYGYTF. The CDR3 nucleotides read TGTGCCAGCAGTGAAGCGCGTCTGGGGAACTATGGCTACACCTTC. The full variable domain, its missing parts supplied by reference TRBV2 and TRBJ1-2, is EPEVTQTPSHQVTQMGQEVILRCVPISNHLYFYWYRQILGQKVEFLVSFYNNEISEKSEIFDDQFSVERPDGSNFTLKIRSTKLEDSAMYFCASSEARLGNYGYTFGSGTRLTVV.

This chain uses TRBV7-2 with TRBJ2-2, with D perhaps given as TRBD1 or TRBD2 (6 bases each). CDR3 length equals 15 residues. Germline CDR1 reads SGHTA; CDR2 reads FQGNSA. The germline V and J ends were trimmed by 5 bases and 4 bases, with 14 bases remaining between them. Here the CDR3 DNA reads TGTGCCAGCAGCATTGGGGGGCCCGTCACCGGGGAGCTGTTTTTT. It yields the protein CASSIGGPVTGELFF.

Points on this clonotype: Relative to the germline gene, one junction end is altered; a read error may explain this. The rearrangement joins TRBV7-7 to TRBJ2-2; D uncertain. CDR1 SSHAT and CDR2 FNYEAQ come from the germline V gene (reference sequence). The CDR3 length is 15 residues. The CDR3 loop is CASSLDTSNTGELFF. The CDR3 bases are TGTGCTAGCAGCTTAGACACCTCGAACACCGGGGAGCTGTTTTTT.

To note about this clonotype: This may arise from a read error, as a much more abundant clone is one base away. The chain recombines TRBV7-2 with TRBJ2-5; D is uncertain. V gave up 5 bases and J gave up 0 bases, with 1 base separating them. Germline CDR1 is SGHTA and CDR2 is FQGNSA. CDR3 length equals 11 residues. Here the CDR3 DNA reads TGTGCCAGCAGCGACCAAGAGACCCAGTACTTC. It is translated as CASSDQETQYF.

This clonotype was picked up a small number of times. V and J are TRBV27 and TRBJ2-7; D remains unclear. Per germline, CDR1 MNHEY and CDR2 SMNVEV (reference sequence). The CDR3 contains 17 residues. V was pared by 5 bases and J by 3 bases, with 23 bases between. The CDR3 nucleotides are TGTGCCAGCAGTCCCACGGAAGCTTCTAATAGGGACTACGAGCAGTACTTC. Its protein product is CASSPTEASNRDYEQYF.

V and J are TRBV2 and TRBJ2-2, with D possibly being TRBD2 (5 bases). This CDR3 comprises 14 residues. In germline, CDR1 is SNHLY, CDR2 FYNNEI. Trimming pared 1 base from V and 5 bases from J, leaving 8 bases between. The CDR3 DNA follows: TGTGCCAGCAGTGAAGGGGCGGGTACCGGGGAGCTGTTTTTT. Translation gives CASSEGAGTGELFF.

This clonotype was observed a few times. The chain combines TRBV11-3 with TRBJ2-2; weak D call: TRBD2 (6 bases). This CDR3 has 15 residues. The ends were cut back, 3 bases at V and 4 bases at J, with 12 bases in the middle. Germline V lookup: CDR1 SGHNT, CDR2 YENEEA. The CDR3 DNA is TGTGCCAGCAGCTTTCGGAGGGGCGGCACCGGGGAGCTGTTTTTT. Its protein is CASSFRRGGTGELFF.